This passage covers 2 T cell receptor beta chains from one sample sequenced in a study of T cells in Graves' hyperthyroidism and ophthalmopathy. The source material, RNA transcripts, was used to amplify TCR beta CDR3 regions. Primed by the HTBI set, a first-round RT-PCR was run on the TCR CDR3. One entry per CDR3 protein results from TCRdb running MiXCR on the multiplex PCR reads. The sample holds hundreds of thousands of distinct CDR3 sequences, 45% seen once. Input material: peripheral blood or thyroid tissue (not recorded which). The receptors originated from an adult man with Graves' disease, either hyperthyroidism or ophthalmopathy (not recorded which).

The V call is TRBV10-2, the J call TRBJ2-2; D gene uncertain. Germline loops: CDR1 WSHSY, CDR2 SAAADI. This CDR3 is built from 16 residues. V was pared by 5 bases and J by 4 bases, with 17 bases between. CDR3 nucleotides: TGCGCCAGCAGTCCCACCCTGCAAAGTGGCACCGGGGAGCTGTTTTTT. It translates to CASSPTLQSGTGELFF.

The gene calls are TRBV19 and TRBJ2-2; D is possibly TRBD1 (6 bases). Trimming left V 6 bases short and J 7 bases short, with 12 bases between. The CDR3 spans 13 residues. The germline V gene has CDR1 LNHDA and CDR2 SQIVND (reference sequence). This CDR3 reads CASRWGPSGELFF. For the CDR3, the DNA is TGTGCCAGTAGGTGGGGGCCAAGCGGGGAGCTGTTTTTT.